The clone carrying this T cell receptor beta chain was counted many times. As to time point: newly diagnosed GD, antithyroid drugs for less than 3 months. With RNA extracted from PBMCs as input, the TCR library was made. This record belongs to a study of regulatory T cells in long-lasting Graves disease. Construction of the TCR beta libraries employed iRepertoire HTBI primers in conjunction with Arm-PCR of CDR3 regions. TCRdb analysed the multiplex PCR reads with MiXCR anew, one entry per CDR3 protein. The sample includes roughly 530,000 distinct CDR3 sequences, around 15% of them seen just once. V was pared by 7 bases and J by 0 bases, with 18 bases between. The CDR3 extends over 16 amino acids. Germline V gene sequence: CDR1 MDHEN, CDR2 SYDVKM. This sample also appeared in a second study, on T cells in Graves' hyperthyroidism and ophthalmopathy.

The sample was peripheral blood mononuclear cells (PBMCs), taken at new diagnosis, from a patient treated with antithyroid drugs. The sequence came from a woman aged 35 to 59 with Graves disease. V is TRBV28 and J is TRBJ2-5; a possible D gene is TRBD1 (6 bases). CDR3 region: CASTVGQTRYQETQYF. The CDR3 DNA reads TGTGCCAGCACCGTCGGACAGACCCGGTACCAAGAGACCCAGTACTTC.